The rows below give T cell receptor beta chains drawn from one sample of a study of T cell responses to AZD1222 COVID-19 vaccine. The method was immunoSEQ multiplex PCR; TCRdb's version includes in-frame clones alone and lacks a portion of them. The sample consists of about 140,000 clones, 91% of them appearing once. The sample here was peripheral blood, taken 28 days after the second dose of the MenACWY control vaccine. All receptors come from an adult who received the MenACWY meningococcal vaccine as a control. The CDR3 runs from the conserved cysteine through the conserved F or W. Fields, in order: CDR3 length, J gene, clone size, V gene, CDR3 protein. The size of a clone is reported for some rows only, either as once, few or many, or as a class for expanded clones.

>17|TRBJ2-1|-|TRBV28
CASSPPLGAGLVGEQFF
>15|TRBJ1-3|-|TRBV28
CASSLVPDTGNTIYF
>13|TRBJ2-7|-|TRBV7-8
CASSLARSYEQYF
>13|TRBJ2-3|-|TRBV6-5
CASRTSGTDTQYF
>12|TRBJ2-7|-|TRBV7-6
CASSLSPYEQYF
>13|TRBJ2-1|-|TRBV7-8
CASRTPGHHEQFF
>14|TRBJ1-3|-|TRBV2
CASRQGGSGNTIYF
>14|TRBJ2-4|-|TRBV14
CASSRHRDVDIQYF
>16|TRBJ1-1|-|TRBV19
CASSIAAGGLDTEAFF
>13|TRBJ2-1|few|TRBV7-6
CASSLNGGFEQFF
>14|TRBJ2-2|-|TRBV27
CASRGQGRGGELFF
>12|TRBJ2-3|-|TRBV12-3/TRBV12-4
CASRAGGDTQYF
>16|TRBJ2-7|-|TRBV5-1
CASSTGGGTGIYEQYF
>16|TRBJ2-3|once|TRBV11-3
CASSPAGGGHTDTQYF
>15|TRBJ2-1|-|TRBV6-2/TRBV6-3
CASSSSGVSYNEQFF
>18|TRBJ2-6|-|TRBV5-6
CASRRTSGAVSGANVLTF
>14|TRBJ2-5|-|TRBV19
CASSTGHPGGTQYF
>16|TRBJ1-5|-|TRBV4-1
CASSQDSGLYNQPQHF
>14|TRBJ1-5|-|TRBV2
CASSSDRGRQPQHF
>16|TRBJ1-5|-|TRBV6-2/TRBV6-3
CASSYSGQGADQPQHF
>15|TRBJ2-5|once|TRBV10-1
CASSTPGGPQETQYF
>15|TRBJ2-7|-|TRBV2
CASDSTGTSGYEQYF
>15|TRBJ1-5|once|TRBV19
CASSIDLVKREPQHF
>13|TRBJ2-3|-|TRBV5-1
CASSLIGEDTQYF
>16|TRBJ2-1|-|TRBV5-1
CASSVRGAGGDNEQFF
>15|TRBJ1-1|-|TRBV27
CASSPGTRGDTEAFF
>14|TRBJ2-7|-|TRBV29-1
CSVRAAGGLYEQYF
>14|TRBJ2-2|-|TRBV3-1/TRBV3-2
CASNPTGNTGELFF
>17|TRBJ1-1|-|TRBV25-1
CASSDGQGGNMNTEAFF
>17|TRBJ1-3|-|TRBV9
CASSVVPGIFSGNTIYF
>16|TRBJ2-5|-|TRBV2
CASRDTSGGSQETQYF
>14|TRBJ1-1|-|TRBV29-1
CSGRDVRANTEAFF
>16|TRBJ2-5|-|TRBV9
CASSPGTSGRVKTQYF
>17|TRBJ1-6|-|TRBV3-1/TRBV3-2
CASSQDRGTSYNSPLHF
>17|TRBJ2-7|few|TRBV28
CASSPQAGGRGIYEQYF
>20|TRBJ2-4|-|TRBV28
CASSCWTSGIRCMAKNIQYF
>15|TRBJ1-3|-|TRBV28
CASSLLTGGRDTIYF
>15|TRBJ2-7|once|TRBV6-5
CASSYSAGTTYEQYF
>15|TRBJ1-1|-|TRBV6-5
CASSYGLRANTEAFF
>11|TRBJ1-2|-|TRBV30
CAWSRTDGYTF
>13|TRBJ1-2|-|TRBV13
CASSLGGVYGYTF
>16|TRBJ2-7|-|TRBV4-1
CASSQDRVQGLYEQYF
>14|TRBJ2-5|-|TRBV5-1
CASSFGQGGETQYF
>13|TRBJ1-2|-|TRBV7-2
CASSPLQAYGYTF